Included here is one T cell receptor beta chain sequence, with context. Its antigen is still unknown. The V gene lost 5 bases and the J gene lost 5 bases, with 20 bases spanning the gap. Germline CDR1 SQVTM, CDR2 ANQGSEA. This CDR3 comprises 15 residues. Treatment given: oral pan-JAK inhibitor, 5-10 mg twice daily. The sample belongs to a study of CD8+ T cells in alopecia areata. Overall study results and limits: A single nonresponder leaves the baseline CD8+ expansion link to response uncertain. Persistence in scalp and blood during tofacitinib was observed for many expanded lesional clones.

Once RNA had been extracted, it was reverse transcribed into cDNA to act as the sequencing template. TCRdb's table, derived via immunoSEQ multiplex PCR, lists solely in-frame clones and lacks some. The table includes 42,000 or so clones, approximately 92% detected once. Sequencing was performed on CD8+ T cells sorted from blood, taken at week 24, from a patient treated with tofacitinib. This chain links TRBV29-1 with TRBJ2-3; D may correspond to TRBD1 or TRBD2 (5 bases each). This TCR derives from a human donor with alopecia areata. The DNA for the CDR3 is TGCAGCGTTCGTGGCCGGGACGGCGCGGGAGATACGCAGTATTTT. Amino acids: CSVRGRDGAGDTQYF.